What follows is one TCR beta chain and its context. These data originate in a study of control samples from healthy donors and cancer patients. Germline V CDR1 and CDR2: MDHEN, SYDVKM. This CDR3 has 15 amino acids. J lost 7 bases, V lost 5 bases, and 14 bases had no gene match. Only in-frame clones appear in the TCRdb table, and some are missing; sequencing was by immunoSEQ multiplex PCR. The data contain around 190,000 clones, 90% of them singletons. V is TRBV28 and J is TRBJ2-7; TRBD1 matches 7 bases. This TCR was recovered from a woman between 50 and 59 years old in good health. Source material: blood. This CDR3 reads CASSIISGQLREQYF. The CDR3 bases are TGTGCCAGCAGTATCATCTCGGGACAGCTTAGGGAGCAGTACTTC.